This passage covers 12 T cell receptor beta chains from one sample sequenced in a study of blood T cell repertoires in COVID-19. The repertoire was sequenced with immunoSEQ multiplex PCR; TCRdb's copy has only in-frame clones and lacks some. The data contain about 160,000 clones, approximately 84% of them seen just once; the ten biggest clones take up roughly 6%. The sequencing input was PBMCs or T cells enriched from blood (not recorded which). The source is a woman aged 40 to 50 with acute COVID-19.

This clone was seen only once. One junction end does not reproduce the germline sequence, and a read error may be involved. The CDR3 coding sequence is TGTGCCAGCAGGGAAGACAGGGTCAAATATGGCTACACCTTC. This codes for CASREDRVKYGYTF. V gene TRBV2 combines with J gene TRBJ1-2, with 7 bases matching TRBD1. The CDR3 totals 14 residues. Germline CDR1 is SNHLY and CDR2 is FYNNEI.

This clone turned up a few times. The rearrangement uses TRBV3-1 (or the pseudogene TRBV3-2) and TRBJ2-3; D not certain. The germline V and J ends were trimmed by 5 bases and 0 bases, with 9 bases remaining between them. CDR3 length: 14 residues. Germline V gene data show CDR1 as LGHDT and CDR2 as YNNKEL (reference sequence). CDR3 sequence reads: CASSSTSSTDTQYF. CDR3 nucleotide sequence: TGTGCCAGCAGCTCGACTTCTAGCACAGATACGCAGTATTTT.

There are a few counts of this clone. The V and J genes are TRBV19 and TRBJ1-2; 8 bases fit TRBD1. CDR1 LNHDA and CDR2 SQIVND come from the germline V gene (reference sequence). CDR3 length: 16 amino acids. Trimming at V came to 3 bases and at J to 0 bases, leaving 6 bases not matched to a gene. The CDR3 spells CASSIPGTGANYGYTF. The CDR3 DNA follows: TGTGCCAGTAGTATTCCAGGGACAGGAGCTAACTATGGCTACACCTTC. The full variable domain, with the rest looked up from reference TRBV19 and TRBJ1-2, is DGGITQSPKYLFRKEGQNVTLSCEQNLNHDAMYWYRQDPGQGLRLIYYSQIVNDFQKGDIAEGYSVSREKKESFPLTVTSAQKNPTAFYLCASSIPGTGANYGYTFGSGTRLTVV.

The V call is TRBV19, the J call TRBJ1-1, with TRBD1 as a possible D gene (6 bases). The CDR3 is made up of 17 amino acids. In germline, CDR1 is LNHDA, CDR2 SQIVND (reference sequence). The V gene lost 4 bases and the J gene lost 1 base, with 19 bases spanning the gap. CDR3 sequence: CASSTGTTSGRNTEAFF. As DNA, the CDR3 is TGTGCCAGTAGTACGGGGACAACCTCGGGGAGGAACACTGAAGCTTTCTTT.

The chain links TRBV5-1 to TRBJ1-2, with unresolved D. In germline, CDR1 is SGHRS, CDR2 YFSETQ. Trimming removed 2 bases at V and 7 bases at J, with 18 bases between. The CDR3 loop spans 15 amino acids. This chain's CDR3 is CASSFDRIAVSGYTF. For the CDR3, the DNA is TGCGCCAGCAGCTTCGATAGGATAGCGGTGAGTGGCTACACCTTC.

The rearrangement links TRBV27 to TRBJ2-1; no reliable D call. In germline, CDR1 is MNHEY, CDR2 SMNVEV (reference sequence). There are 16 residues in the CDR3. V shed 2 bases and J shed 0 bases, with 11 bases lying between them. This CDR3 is CASSLVADGSYNEQFF. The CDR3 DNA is TGTGCCAGCAGTTTAGTTGCGGATGGCTCCTACAATGAGCAGTTCTTC.

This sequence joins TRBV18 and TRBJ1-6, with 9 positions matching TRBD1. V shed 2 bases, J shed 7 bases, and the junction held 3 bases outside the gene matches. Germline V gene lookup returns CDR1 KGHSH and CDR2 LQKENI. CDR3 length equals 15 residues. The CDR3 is CASSPGQGKNSPLHF. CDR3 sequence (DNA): TGTGCCAGCTCACCAGGACAGGGGAAAAATTCACCCCTCCACTTT.

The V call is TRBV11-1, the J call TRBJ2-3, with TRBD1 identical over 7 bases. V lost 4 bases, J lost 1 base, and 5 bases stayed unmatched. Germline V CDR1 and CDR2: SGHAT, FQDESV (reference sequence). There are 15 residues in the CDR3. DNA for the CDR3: TGTGCCAGCAGCTCCCTAGACAGGGGCACAGATACGCAGTATTTT. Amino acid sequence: CASSSLDRGTDTQYF.

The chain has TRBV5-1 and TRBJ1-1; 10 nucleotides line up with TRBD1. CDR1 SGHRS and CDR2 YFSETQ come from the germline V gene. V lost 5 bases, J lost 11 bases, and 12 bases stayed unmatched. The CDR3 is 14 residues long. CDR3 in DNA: TGCGCCAGCAGTATGACAGGGGGCCGGTTGGCCGCTTTCTTT. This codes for CASSMTGGRLAAFF.

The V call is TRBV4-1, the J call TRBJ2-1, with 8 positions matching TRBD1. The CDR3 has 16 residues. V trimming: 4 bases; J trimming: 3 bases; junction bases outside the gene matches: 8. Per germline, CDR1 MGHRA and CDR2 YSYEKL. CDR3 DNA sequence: TGCGCCAGCAGCCTTTTCCCGGGACAGGACTACAATGAGCAGTTCTTC. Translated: CASSLFPGQDYNEQFF.

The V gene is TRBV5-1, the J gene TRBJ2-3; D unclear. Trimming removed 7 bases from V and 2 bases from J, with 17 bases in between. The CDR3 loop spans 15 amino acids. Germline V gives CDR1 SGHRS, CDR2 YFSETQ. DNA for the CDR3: TGCGCCAGCTCTGAATTCCAGTCTGACACAGATACGCAGTATTTT. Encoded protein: CASSEFQSDTDTQYF. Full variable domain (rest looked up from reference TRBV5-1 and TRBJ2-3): KAGVTQTPRYLIKTRGQQVTLSCSPISGHRSVSWYQQTPGQGLQFLFEYFSETQRNKGNFPGRFSGRQFSNSRSEMNVSTLELGDSALYLCASSEFQSDTDTQYFGPGTRLTVL.

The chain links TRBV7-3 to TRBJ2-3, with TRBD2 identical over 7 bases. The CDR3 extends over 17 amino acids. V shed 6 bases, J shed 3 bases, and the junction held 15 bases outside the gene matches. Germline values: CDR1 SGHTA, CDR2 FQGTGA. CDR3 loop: CASSTPLGGESTDTQYF. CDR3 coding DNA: TGTGCCAGCAGTACCCCGTTGGGGGGGGAGAGTACAGATACGCAGTATTTT.